This entry lists 13 T cell receptor beta chains sequenced from one sample in a study of blood T cells in healthy people across ages. Primers used in a second PCR of roughly 7 to 12 cycles were a sample-barcoded 5' primer and a J-beta primer mix. Using its own MiXCR run on the 5' RACE reads, TCRdb lists one record per CDR3 protein. The sample yields 800,000 to 900,000 distinct CDR3 sequences, 62% seen once. Input material: blood. The receptors were sampled from a man aged 25-45 years in good health.

This clonotype was detected a few times. The V gene is TRBV12-3 or TRBV12-4, the J gene TRBJ2-5; 8 bases align to TRBD2. This CDR3 region has 14 residues. After removal of 7 bases from V and 5 bases from J, the junction contained 9 bases not matched to a gene. The CDR3 nucleotides read TGTGCCAGCACTCGGAGCGGGGGAAGGGAGACCCAGTACTTC. The encoded protein is CASTRSGGRETQYF.

The chain combines TRBV29-1 with TRBJ2-3; unclear D gene. Trimming stripped 5 bases from V and 3 bases from J, with 6 bases between. Germline V lookup: CDR1 SQVTM, CDR2 ANQGSEA. The CDR3 is 11 residues long. In DNA form, the CDR3 reads TGCAGCGTTCAACAGACAGATACGCAGTATTTT. Its translation is CSVQQTDTQYF.

The genes are TRBV5-6 and TRBJ2-3; perhaps TRBD2 as D (6 bases). Looked up from germline, CDR1 is SGHDT and CDR2 is YYEEEE. CDR3 size: 14 residues. V lost 3 bases, J lost 4 bases, and 12 bases lay in between. This CDR3 is CASSWGVPPDTQYF. The CDR3 DNA reads as TGTGCCAGCAGCTGGGGGGTCCCCCCAGATACGCAGTATTTT.

This sequence joins TRBV29-1 and TRBJ2-3; no clear D. CDR1 is SQVTM, CDR2 ANQGSEA, per germline. The CDR3 has 10 residues. CDR3 in DNA: TGCAACGTATTATCGGATACGCAGTATTTT. It encodes CNVLSDTQYF.

The V gene is TRBV6-5, the J gene TRBJ2-1; 10 positions agree with TRBD2. CDR3 size: 17 residues. The J segment lost 9 bases and the V segment lost 0 bases, leaving 11 bases of the junction unmatched. CDR1 MNHEY and CDR2 SVGAGI come from the germline V gene. DNA for the CDR3: TGTGCCAGCAGTTACTCAGTTCGGAGCGGGGGGGCAGGTGAGCAGTTCTTC. Protein sequence: CASSYSVRSGGAGEQFF.

The chain links TRBV27 to TRBJ2-5; 7 bases align to TRBD1. Matching the DNA end better, TRBJ2-7 makes the J call doubtful. This CDR3 region has 15 residues. Germline V gene data show CDR1 as MNHEY and CDR2 as SMNVEV (reference sequence). CDR3 bases: TGTGCCAGCAGTTTATCGCCAGGGGGTTCAAACGAGCAGTACTTC. Amino acid sequence: CASSLSPGGSNEQYF.

This chain links TRBV6-5 with TRBJ2-1; tentative D call: TRBD2 (5 bases). The ends were cut back, 6 bases at V and 4 bases at J, with 10 bases in the middle. Looked up from germline, CDR1 is MNHEY and CDR2 is SVGAGI. This CDR3 spans 13 amino acids. CDR3 residues: CASSAAEYNEQFF. The DNA of the CDR3 is TGTGCCAGCAGCGCAGCGGAGTACAATGAGCAGTTCTTC.

This clonotype was counted a few times. The genes are TRBV4-3 and TRBJ2-7; tentative D call: TRBD2 (6 bases). CDR1 and CDR2 (germline): LGHNA, YSLEER. The CDR3 is 15 residues long. Trimming removed 0 bases from V and 1 base from J, with 10 bases in between. CDR3: CASSQDVGGSYEQYF. The CDR3, as DNA: TGCGCCAGCAGCCAAGATGTGGGGGGATCCTACGAGCAGTACTTC.

This clonotype was observed a handful of times. V is TRBV6-2 or TRBV6-3 and J is TRBJ2-1; no reliable D call. Trimming took 5 bases from V and 2 from J, leaving 10 bases between them. The CDR3 has 14 amino acids. CDR1 and CDR2 (germline): MNHEY, SVGEGT. The CDR3 DNA is TGTGCCAGCAGTATAAGTGGCCCCTACAATGAGCAGTTCTTC. Amino acids: CASSISGPYNEQFF.

CDR3: CASSHAEKLFF. The CDR3 DNA sequence: TGCGCCAGCAGCCACGCCGAAAAACTGTTTTTT. J is TRBJ1-4 and V is TRBV4-1; D ambiguous. V gave up 3 bases and J gave up 8 bases, with 4 bases separating them. Germline CDR1 is MGHRA and CDR2 is YSYEKL. The CDR3 sequence is 11 residues long.

The chain uses TRBV20-1 and TRBJ2-4, with D uncertain. The CDR3 runs to 17 residues. CDR1 is DFQATT and CDR2 is SNEGSKA in the germline V gene (reference sequence). Trimming removed 0 bases at V and 0 bases at J, with 15 bases between. CDR3 nucleotides: TGCAGTGCTAGAGAGGGTGGACCCCTTCTAGCCAAAAACATTCAGTACTTC. Translated: CSAREGGPLLAKNIQYF.

The chain employs TRBV6-1 and TRBJ2-7; a possible D gene is TRBD1 (6 bases). The V gene's germline CDR1 is MNHNS and CDR2 SASEGT. The CDR3 has 15 amino acids. Trimming left V 6 bases short and J 0 bases short, with 15 bases between. The CDR3 here is CASSAGQSNSYEQYF. The CDR3 bases are TGTGCCAGCAGCGCCGGACAGTCTAACTCCTACGAGCAGTACTTC.

The V call is TRBV6-6, the J call TRBJ2-7; 7 nucleotides agree with TRBD2. V was clipped by 6 bases and J by 2 bases; unmatched bases: 7. The germline V gene encodes CDR1 MNHNY and CDR2 SVGAGI (reference sequence). This CDR3 is built from 14 residues. The CDR3 loop reads CASRDHGTTYEQYF. The CDR3 DNA reads TGTGCCAGCAGAGACCACGGGACTACCTACGAGCAGTACTTC.